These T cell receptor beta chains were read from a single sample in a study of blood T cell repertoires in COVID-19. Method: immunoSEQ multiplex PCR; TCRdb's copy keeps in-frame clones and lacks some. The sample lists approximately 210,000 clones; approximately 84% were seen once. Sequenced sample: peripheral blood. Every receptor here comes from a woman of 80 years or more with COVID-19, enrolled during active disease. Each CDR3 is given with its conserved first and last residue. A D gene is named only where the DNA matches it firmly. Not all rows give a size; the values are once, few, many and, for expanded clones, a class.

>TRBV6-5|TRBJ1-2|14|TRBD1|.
CASRASGTGYGYTF
TGTGCCAGCAGGGCCTCCGGGACAGGCTATGGCTACACCTTC
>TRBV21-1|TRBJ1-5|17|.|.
CASSKARPLLRNQPQHF
TGTGCCAGCAGCAAAGCGCGCCCCCTCTTACGCAATCAGCCCCAGCATTTT
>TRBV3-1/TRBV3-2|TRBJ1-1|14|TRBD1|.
CASSQGGQGTEAFF
TGTGCCAGCAGCCAAGGAGGACAGGGCACTGAAGCTTTCTTT
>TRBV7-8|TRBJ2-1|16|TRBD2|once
CASSFQTSGRNNEQFF
TGTGCCAGCAGCTTTCAAACTAGCGGCCGAAACAATGAGCAGTTCTTC
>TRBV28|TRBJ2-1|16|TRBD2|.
CASSTPSAGVMNEQFF
TGTGCCAGCAGCACCCCGTCGGCGGGGGTGATGAATGAGCAGTTCTTC
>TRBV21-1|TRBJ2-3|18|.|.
CASSTSLVAAEFTDTQYF
TGTGCCAGCAGCACCTCCCTTGTCGCGGCCGAATTCACAGATACGCAGTATTTT
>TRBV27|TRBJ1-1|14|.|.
CASRGLFQNTEAFF
TGTGCCAGCAGGGGGCTCTTTCAGAACACTGAAGCTTTCTTT
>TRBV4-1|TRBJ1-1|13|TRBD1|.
CASRGQDNTEAFF
TGCGCCAGCAGGGGACAGGACAACACTGAAGCTTTCTTT
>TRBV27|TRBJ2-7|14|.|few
CASSLSRGLYEQYF
TGTGCCAGCAGTTTAAGTAGGGGCCTCTACGAGCAGTACTTC
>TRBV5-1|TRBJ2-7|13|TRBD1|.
CASSVGTAYEQYF
TGCGCCAGCAGCGTTGGGACAGCCTACGAGCAGTACTTC
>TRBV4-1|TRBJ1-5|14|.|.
CASSQTGSNQPQHF
TGCGCCAGCAGCCAGACAGGTTCCAATCAGCCCCAGCATTTT
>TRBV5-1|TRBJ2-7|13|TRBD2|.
CASRTSGSYEQYF
TGCGCCAGCAGGACTAGCGGGAGCTACGAGCAGTACTTC
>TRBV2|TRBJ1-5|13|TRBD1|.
CASNGQANQPQHF
TGTGCCAGCAATGGACAGGCTAATCAGCCCCAGCATTTT
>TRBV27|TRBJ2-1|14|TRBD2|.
CASRRSGGGNEQFF
TGTGCCAGCAGGAGAAGCGGGGGGGGTAATGAGCAGTTCTTC
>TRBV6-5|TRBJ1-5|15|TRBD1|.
CASRTLGQGSQPQHF
TGTGCCAGCAGGACCCTGGGACAGGGATCTCAGCCCCAGCATTTT
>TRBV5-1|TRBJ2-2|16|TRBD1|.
CASSLAGTANTGELFF
TGCGCCAGCAGCTTGGCAGGGACAGCGAACACCGGGGAGCTGTTTTTT
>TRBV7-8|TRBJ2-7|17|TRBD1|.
CASSLPPGQGGAYEQYF
TGTGCCAGCAGCTTACCCCCGGGACAGGGGGGCGCCTACGAGCAGTACTTC
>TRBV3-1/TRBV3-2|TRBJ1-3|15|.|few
CASSPSGANGNTIYF
TGTGCCAGCAGCCCCAGTGGGGCTAACGGAAACACCATATATTTT
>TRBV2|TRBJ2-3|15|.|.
CASSEKQGSTDTQYF
TGTGCCAGCAGTGAGAAACAGGGAAGCACAGATACGCAGTATTTT
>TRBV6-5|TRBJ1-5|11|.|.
CASREDQPQHF
TGTGCCAGCAGGGAGGATCAGCCCCAGCATTTT
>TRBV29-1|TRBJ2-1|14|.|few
CSARADAGYNEQFF
TGCAGCGCTAGAGCGGACGCGGGTTACAATGAGCAGTTCTTC
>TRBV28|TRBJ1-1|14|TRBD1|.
CASRIGTANTEAFF
TGTGCCAGCAGGATAGGGACAGCTAACACTGAAGCTTTCTTT